The following is a TCR beta chain sequence with its context. Its cognate antigen is unknown. The entry originates in a study of cytomegalovirus exposure and HLA in healthy donors. Notes on the study in general: CMV serostatus stood as the only immune exposure information on hand. After further analysis at a later stage, around 17,000 TCR beta sequences were associated with HLA alleles at 0.05 false discovery rate. Later work showed greater clonal expansion in HLA-associated TCR beta chains than in equally common others. V- and J-gene trimming in TCR beta was tied to a missense DCLRE1C variant by an analysis performed later.

CDR1 SNHLY and CDR2 FYNNEI come from the germline V gene. This CDR3 region has 13 residues. V was trimmed by 5 bases and J by 5 bases, leaving 12 bases between them. In the PCR, 60 Vbeta and 13 Jbeta primers were used. Produced via immunoSEQ multiplex PCR; TCRdb's table is partial and in-frame only. This sample has around 150,000 clones, with about 79% found just once. The V and J genes are TRBV2 and TRBJ1-1; the D is unclear. The clonotype was recovered from a man between 45 and 60 years old in good health and CMV-seropositive. Material for sequencing was PBMCs. The CDR3 spells CASSPAPGTEAFF. DNA for the CDR3: TGTGCCAGCAGTCCGGCCCCGGGAACTGAAGCTTTCTTT.